Sequencing of this T cell receptor (beta chain) was carried out in a study of monozygotic twins with inflammatory bowel disease. Nested amplification of TCRalpha and TCRbeta cDNA involved two PCRs of about 16 and 10 cycles. TCRdb re-called the 5' RACE reads; one entry per CDR3 protein, DNA not given. This repertoire comprises 200,000 to 250,000 distinct CDR3 sequences; its ten largest clones make up less than 2%. The sample consisted of blood. The receptor's source is a human donor with ulcerative colitis or Crohn's disease, or a healthy co-twin of an affected twin (not recorded which).

CDR3 amino acids: CASRDSDNTEAFF. This sequence joins TRBV12-3 or TRBV12-4 and TRBJ1-1; TCRdb's D call of TRBD1 is untestable without DNA. There are 13 residues in the CDR3.